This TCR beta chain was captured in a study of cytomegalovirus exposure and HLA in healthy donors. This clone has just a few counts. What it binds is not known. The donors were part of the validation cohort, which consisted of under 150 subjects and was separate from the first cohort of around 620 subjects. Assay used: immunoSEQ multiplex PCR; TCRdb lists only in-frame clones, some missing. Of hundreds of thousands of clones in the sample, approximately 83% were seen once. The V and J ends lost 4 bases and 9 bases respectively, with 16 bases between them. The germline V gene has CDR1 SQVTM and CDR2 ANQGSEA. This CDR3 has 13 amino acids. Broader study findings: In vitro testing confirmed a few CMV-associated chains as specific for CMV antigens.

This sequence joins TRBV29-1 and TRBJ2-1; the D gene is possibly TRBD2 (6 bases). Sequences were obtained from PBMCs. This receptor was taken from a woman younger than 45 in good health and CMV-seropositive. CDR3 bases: TGCAGCGTTGTCAGGGTCGGAGGGGCTGAGCAGTTCTTC. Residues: CSVVRVGGAEQFF.